This T cell receptor (beta chain) is drawn from a study of vaccination effects on CD4 cells after COVID-19. About the research overall: After the second dose, samples were taken at median day 72.

Germline CDR1 is LNHDA and CDR2 is SQIVND (reference sequence). With 3 bases removed from V and 5 bases from J, the gap between germline ends came to 11 bases. CDR3 length equals 14 residues. In regard to this clone: What it binds is not known.

Regarding the study as a whole: Both infection-induced and vaccine-induced clones contracted markedly at late post-vaccination timepoints. Few convalescent patients, and no early post-infection timepoints, were available to the study.

Repertoires were generated with immunoSEQ multiplex PCR, while TCRdb's copy carries only in-frame clones and drops some. The table includes about 46,000 clones, around 70% detected once. Antigen-specific CD4+ T cell clonotypes were called by their expansion after viral peptide-pool culture in ViraFEST. Following culture for roughly 10 days, CD4+ T cells were isolated. Each participant was administered two doses of either the BNT162b2 or the mRNA-1273 vaccine. Wells of some 1.9 million PBMC each were grown with about 9.5 IU/ml IL-2 and about 9.7 ug/ml peptides. This sequence originates from a human donor who received a COVID-19 vaccine. The specimen was CD4+ T cells from PBMCs cultured with HCoV-OC43 spike peptides, collected after COVID-19 vaccination. The subset: HCoV-OC43 spike overlapping peptide pool stimulation. The chain joins TRBV19 to TRBJ1-5; no clear D gene. DNA for the CDR3: TGTGCCAGTAGTATCAAGACGGTTTATCAGCCCCAGCATTTT. Its translation: CASSIKTVYQPQHF.